The 8 T cell receptor beta chains listed next were all sequenced from one sample in a study of Graves' ophthalmopathy and Graves' hyperthyroidism. Amplified TCR beta CDR3 regions were obtained using RNA transcripts as template. Investigators did first-round RT-PCR with HTBI primers, then second-round multiplex PCR. TCRdb fed the multiplex PCR reads into MiXCR, producing one record per CDR3 protein. The sample contains about 400,000 distinct CDR3 sequences, 15% of which appear only once. Sequenced material: peripheral blood. The source of these receptors is a woman under 30 with stable Graves' hyperthyroidism.

This sequence joins TRBV19 and TRBJ1-1; unclear D gene. The CDR3 extends over 12 amino acids. CDR1 and CDR2 (germline): LNHDA, SQIVND (reference sequence). V lost 7 bases to trimming and J lost 1 base, with 7 bases between them. The CDR3 DNA is TGTGCCAGTACGGCGGGGAACACTGAAGCTTTCTTT. Translating it yields CASTAGNTEAFF.

This clonotype was seen at least ten times. This chain links TRBV6-1 with TRBJ2-5, with D perhaps TRBD1 (6 bases). Germline V gene data show CDR1 as MNHNS and CDR2 as SASEGT. The CDR3 totals 13 residues. Deletions cut 11 bases from V and 4 bases from J, with 17 bases between. The CDR3 sequence is CALKRGWVETQYF. The CDR3 DNA reads TGTGCCTTAAAGAGGGGGTGGGTAGAGACCCAGTACTTC.

This clonotype was detected ten times or more. The genes are TRBV5-1 and TRBJ1-1; unclear D gene. Between the trimmed V and J ends, which lost 0 bases and 10 bases, there was a span of 16 bases. Germline V CDR1 and CDR2: SGHRS, YFSETQ. This CDR3 has 14 residues. This CDR3 reads CASSLGGPSPSAFF. For the CDR3, the DNA is TGCGCCAGCAGCTTGGGTGGACCCAGCCCTTCAGCTTTCTTT.

This clonotype was observed at least ten times. The chain employs TRBV12-3 or TRBV12-4 and TRBJ1-1; no reliable D call. The V gene lost 8 bases and the J gene lost 4 bases, with 11 bases spanning the gap. The CDR3 length is 12 residues. CDR3 sequence (DNA): TGTGCCAGCCTTACCTTCGGCACTGAAGCTTTCTTT. Translated: CASLTFGTEAFF.

The J gene is TRBJ2-7, the V gene TRBV6-1, with D perhaps given as TRBD1 or TRBD2 (6 bases each). V was pared by 6 bases and J by 4 bases, with 13 bases between. CDR1 is MNHNS and CDR2 is SASEGT in the germline V gene. The CDR3 is 13 amino acids. Written as DNA, the CDR3 is TGTGCCAGCAGGGACAGCGGGCTATACGAGCAGTACTTC. Translation: CASRDSGLYEQYF.

This clonotype was seen ten or more times. The rearrangement links TRBV24-1 to TRBJ1-2, with TRBD1 identical over 7 bases. V trimming: 3 bases; J trimming: 7 bases; junction bases outside the gene matches: 4. From germline, CDR1 is KGHDR and CDR2 SFDVKD. The CDR3 sequence is 13 residues long. CDR3 sequence: CATSDRGQIGYTF. The CDR3 DNA follows: TGTGCCACCAGTGATCGGGGACAGATTGGCTACACCTTC.

Ten or more counts support this clonotype. The chain recombines TRBV12-3 or TRBV12-4 with TRBJ1-3, with D tentatively TRBD1 (6 bases). The CDR3 consists of 16 residues. Trimming pared 8 bases from V and 2 bases from J, leaving 19 bases between. The CDR3 DNA is TGTGCCAGCGTCAGGAGGGGGGAAGGGACTGGAAACACCATATATTTT. Translating it yields CASVRRGEGTGNTIYF.

This clonotype was seen repeatedly, ten times or more. The rearrangement joins TRBV9 to TRBJ1-1; the D is unclear. Germline lookup yields CDR1 SGDLS and CDR2 YYNGEE. V was pared by 4 bases and J by 2 bases, with 9 bases between. The CDR3 covers 13 residues. The CDR3 coding sequence is TGTGCCAGCAGCCACACTCCTAACACTGAAGCTTTCTTT. It is translated as CASSHTPNTEAFF.